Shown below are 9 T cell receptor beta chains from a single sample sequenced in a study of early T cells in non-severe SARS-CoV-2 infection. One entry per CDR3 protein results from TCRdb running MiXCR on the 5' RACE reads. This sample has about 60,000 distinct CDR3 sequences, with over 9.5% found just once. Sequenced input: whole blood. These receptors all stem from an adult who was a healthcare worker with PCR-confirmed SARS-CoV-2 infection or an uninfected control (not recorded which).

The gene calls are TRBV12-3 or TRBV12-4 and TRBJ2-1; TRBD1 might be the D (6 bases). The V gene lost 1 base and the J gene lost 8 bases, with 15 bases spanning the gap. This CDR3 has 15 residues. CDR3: CASSLGGTRGDEQFF. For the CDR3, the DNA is TGTGCCAGCAGTTTAGGGGGGACCAGGGGCGATGAGCAGTTCTTC.

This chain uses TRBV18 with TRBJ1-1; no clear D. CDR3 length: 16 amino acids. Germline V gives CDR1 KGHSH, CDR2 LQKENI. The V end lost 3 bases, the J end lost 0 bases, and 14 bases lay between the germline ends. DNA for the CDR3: TGTGCCAGCTCACCTCCGGTTGGCGGTATGAACACTGAAGCTTTCTTT. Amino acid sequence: CASSPPVGGMNTEAFF.

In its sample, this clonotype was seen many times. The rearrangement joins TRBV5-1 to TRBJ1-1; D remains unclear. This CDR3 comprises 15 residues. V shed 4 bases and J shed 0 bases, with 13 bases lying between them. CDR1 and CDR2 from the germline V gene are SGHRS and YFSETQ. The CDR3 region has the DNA TGCGCCAGCAGCACCCAACTCGACCTGAACACTGAAGCTTTCTTT. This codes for CASSTQLDLNTEAFF. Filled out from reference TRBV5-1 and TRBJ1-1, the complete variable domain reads KAGVTQTPRYLIKTRGQQVTLSCSPISGHRSVSWYQQTPGQGLQFLFEYFSETQRNKGNFPGRFSGRQFSNSRSEMNVSTLELGDSALYLCASSTQLDLNTEAFFGQGTRLTVV.

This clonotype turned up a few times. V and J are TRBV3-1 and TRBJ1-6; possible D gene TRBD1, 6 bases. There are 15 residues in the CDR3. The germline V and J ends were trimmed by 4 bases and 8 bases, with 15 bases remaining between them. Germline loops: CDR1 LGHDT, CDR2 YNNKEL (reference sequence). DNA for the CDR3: TGTGCCAGCAGCCCCCGTTCAGGGGAGGATTCACCCCTCCACTTT. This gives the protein CASSPRSGEDSPLHF. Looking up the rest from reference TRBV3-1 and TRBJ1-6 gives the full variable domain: DTAVSQTPKYLVTQMGNDKSIKCEQNLGHDTMYWYKQDSKKFLKIMFSYNNKELIINETVPNRFSPKSPDKAHLNLHINSLELGDSAVYFCASSPRSGEDSPLHFGNGTRLTVT.

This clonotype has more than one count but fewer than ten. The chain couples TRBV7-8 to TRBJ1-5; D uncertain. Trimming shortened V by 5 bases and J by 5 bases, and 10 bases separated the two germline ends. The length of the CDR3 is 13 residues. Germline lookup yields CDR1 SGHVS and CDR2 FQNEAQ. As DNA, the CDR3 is TGTGCCAGCAGCCCCGCCAGTTATCAGCCCCAGCATTTT. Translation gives CASSPASYQPQHF.

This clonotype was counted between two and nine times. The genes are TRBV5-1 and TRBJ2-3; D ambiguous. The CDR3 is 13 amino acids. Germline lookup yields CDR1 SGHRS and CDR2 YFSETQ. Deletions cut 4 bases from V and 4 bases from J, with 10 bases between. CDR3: CASSDNSADTQYF. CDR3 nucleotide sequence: TGCGCCAGCAGCGATAACAGTGCAGATACGCAGTATTTT.

The CDR3 loop reads CASSEGGEKLFF. CDR3 in DNA: TGTGCCAGCAGTGAAGGGGGCGAAAAACTGTTTTTT. This chain joins TRBV2 and TRBJ1-4; TRBD1 might be the D (5 bases). Germline CDR1 SNHLY, CDR2 FYNNEI. The V end lost 1 base, the J end lost 8 bases, and 5 bases lay between the germline ends. The CDR3 is 12 amino acids.

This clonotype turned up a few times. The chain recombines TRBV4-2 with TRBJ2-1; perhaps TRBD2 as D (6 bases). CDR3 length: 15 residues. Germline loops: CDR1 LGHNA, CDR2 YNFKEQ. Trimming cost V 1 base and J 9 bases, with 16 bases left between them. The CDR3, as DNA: TGTGCCAGCAGCCAAGGGGGGATACTAGCAACTGAGCAGTTCTTC. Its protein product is CASSQGGILATEQFF.

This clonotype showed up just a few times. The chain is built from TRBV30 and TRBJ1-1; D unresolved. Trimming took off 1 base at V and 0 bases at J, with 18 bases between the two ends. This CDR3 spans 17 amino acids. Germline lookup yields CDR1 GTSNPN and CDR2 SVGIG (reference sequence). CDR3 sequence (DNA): TGTGCCTGGAGTGGGAACTCGGTTTTTAGACTGAACACTGAAGCTTTCTTT. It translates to CAWSGNSVFRLNTEAFF. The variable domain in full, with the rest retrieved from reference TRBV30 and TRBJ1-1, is SQTIHQWPATLVQPVGSPLSLECTVEGTSNPNLYWYRQAAGRGLQLLFYSVGIGQISSEVPQNLSASRPQDRQFILSSKKLLLSDSGFYLCAWSGNSVFRLNTEAFFGQGTRLTVV.